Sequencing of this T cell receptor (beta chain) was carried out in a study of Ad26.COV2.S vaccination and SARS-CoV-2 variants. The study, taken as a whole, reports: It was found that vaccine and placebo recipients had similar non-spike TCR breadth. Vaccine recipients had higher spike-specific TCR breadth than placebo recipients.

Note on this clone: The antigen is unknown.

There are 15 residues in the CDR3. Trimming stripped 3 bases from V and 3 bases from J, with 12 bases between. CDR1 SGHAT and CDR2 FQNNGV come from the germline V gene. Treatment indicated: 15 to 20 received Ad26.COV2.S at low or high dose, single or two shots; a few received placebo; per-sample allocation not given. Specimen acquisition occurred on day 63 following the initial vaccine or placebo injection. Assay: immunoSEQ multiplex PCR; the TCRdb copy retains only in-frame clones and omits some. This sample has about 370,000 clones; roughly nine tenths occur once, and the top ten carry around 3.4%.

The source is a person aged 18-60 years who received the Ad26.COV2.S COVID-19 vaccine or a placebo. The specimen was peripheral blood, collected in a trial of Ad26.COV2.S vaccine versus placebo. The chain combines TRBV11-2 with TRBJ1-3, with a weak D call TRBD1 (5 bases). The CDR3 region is CASSFRALDGNTIYF. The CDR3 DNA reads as TGTGCCAGCAGCTTCAGGGCCCTCGATGGAAACACCATATATTTT.